One TCR beta chain is described in this entry. This record belongs to a study of cytomegalovirus exposure and HLA in healthy donors. Overall study: The approximately 120 validation repertoires and the roughly 670 first-cohort repertoires shared a platform, a later analysis reported.

The repertoire was sequenced with immunoSEQ multiplex PCR; TCRdb's copy has only in-frame clones and lacks some. Of approximately 300,000 clones in the sample, about nine tenths were seen once. Germline lookup yields CDR1 MNHEY and CDR2 SVGAGI. This CDR3 is 12 amino acids long. Trimming stripped 6 bases from V and 4 bases from J, with 6 bases between. Source material: PBMCs. This clonotype was obtained from a woman aged 18-29 years in good health and CMV-seronegative. The chain is built from TRBV6-5 and TRBJ1-4, with D unresolved. CDR3 in amino acids: CASSRVNEKLFF. CDR3 in DNA: TGTGCCAGCAGCCGTGTTAATGAAAAACTGTTTTTT.